Sequencing of this TCR beta chain was carried out in a study of vaccination effects on CD4 cells after COVID-19. Sequencing used immunoSEQ multiplex PCR; TCRdb keeps in-frame clones, though not all of them. The sample carries more than 20,000 clones, about two thirds recorded once. This clone was found a few times. Antigen unknown. Antigen-specific CD4+ T cells were expanded (with viral peptide pools) by the ViraFEST assay ahead of sequencing. Between days 9 and 10 of culture, CD4+ T cells were separated out. According to the study, vaccine recipients showed no prior SARS-CoV-2 infection and negative nucleocapsid antibodies. Sequenced here: CD4+ T cells from PBMCs cultured with HCoV-OC43 spike peptides, sampled before COVID-19 vaccination. Regarding subset: HCoV-OC43 spike overlapping peptide pool stimulation. This sequence originates from a human donor who received a COVID-19 vaccine.

The CDR3 nucleotides read TGTGCCTGGCTGCCGGGACAGGGGAACTCCTATAATTCACCCCTCCACTTT. Encoded protein: CAWLPGQGNSYNSPLHF. The chain links TRBV30 to TRBJ1-6; 10 bases agree with TRBD1. The CDR3 extends over 17 amino acids. After removal of 5 bases from V and 0 bases from J, the junction contained 7 bases not matched to a gene. The germline V gene has CDR1 GTSNPN and CDR2 SVGIG (reference sequence).